This T cell receptor beta chain was recorded in a study of blood T cell repertoires in COVID-19. Libraries were prepared by immunoSEQ multiplex PCR; TCRdb keeps only in-frame clonotypes and omits some of them. The sample has about 240,000 clones, approximately 80% seen once; the top ten hold approximately 9.6%. CDR1 is SGHTS, CDR2 YDEGEE, per germline. The CDR3 has 14 residues. V shed 4 bases, J shed 3 bases, and the junction held 4 bases outside the gene matches. Sequenced sample: peripheral blood. The TCR was taken from an elderly woman with acute or convalescent COVID-19. This sequence joins TRBV5-8 and TRBJ2-3, with TRBD1 identical over 8 bases. The CDR3 is CASSPRGRTDTQYF. The CDR3 DNA is TGTGCCAGCAGCCCCAGGGGGCGGACAGATACGCAGTATTTT. Full variable domain (remainder filled in from reference TRBV5-8 and TRBJ2-3): EAGVTQSPTHLIKTRGQQATLRCSPISGHTSVYWYQQALGLGLQFLLWYDEGEERNRGNFPPRFSGRQFPNYSSELNVNALELEDSALYLCASSPRGRTDTQYFGPGTRLTVL.